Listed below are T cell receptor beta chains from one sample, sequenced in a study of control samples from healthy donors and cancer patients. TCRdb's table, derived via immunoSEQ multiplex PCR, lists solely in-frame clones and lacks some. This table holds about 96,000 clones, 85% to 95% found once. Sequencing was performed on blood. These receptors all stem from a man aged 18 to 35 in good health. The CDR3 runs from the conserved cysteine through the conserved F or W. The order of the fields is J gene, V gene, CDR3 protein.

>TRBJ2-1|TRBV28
CASSQSPGLGTIYNEQFF
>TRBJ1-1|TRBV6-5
CASSYKGDTEAFF
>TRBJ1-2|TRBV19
CASEETGIYGYTF
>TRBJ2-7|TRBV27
CASSSDLDRHEQYF
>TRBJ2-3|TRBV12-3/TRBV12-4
CASSLGFTDTQYF
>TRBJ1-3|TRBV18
CASSPGTAGNTIYF
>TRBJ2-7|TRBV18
CASSPDRYEQYF
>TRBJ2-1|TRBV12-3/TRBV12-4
CASSRRPNEQFF
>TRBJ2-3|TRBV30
CAWSAGARTDTQYF
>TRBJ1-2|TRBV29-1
CSVEMPTIYGYTF
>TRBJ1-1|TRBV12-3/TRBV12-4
CASSSRGFAEAFF
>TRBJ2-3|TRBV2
CASSGGTGPVTDTQYF
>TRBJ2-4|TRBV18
CASPPRTGQGYIQYF
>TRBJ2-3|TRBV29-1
CSVGRGSDLNTQYF
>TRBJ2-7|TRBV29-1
CSVAEGSYEQYF
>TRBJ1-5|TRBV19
CASGPLSNQPQHF
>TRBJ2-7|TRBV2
CASKDRRSYEQYF
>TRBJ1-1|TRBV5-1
CASSLAGGNTEAFF
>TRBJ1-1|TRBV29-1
CSVEVRDRPRGTEAFF
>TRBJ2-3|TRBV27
CASSLIQGTTDTQYF
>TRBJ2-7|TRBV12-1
CASSSQGAEYEQYF
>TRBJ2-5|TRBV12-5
CASGGGPQETQYF
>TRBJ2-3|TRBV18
CASSPTTGTSTDTQYF
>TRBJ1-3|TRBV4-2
CASSQDSAGLEMSNTIYF
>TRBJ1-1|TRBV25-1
CASSESGGIFWPEAFF
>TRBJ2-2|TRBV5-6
CASSPRDRGRDTGELFF
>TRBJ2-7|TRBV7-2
CASSLSSGSYEQYF
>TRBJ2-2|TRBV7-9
CAKEGTGGPGGTGELFF
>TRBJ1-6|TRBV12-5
CASGLVPGNSLHF
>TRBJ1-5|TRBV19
CASRGQGHQPQHF
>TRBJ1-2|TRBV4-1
CASSQEPGPDRGYTF